The clone carrying this T cell receptor (beta chain) was counted at least ten times. Sequencing used immunoSEQ multiplex PCR; TCRdb keeps in-frame clones, though not all of them. The repertoire consists of tens of thousands of clones, none detected only once. These data come from a study of T cell clonality in common variable immunodeficiency. The sequence was obtained from a person aged 18 to 75 in good health. Source material: peripheral blood mononuclear cells.

The covered CDR3 bases are TGCGCCAGCAGCAGCAGGGATCTCTACAATGAG. This encodes CASSSRDLYNE. The CDR3 in its entirety is CASSSRDLYNEQFF. This chain uses TRBV5-1 with TRBJ2-1, with D perhaps matching TRBD1 (5 bases). The CDR3 extends 3 residues past the end of the read, so its final part is completed from the germline J gene. Germline V gene sequence: CDR1 SGHRS, CDR2 YFSETQ. The CDR3 runs 14 residues. Trimming stripped 4 bases from V and 3 bases from J, with 11 bases between.